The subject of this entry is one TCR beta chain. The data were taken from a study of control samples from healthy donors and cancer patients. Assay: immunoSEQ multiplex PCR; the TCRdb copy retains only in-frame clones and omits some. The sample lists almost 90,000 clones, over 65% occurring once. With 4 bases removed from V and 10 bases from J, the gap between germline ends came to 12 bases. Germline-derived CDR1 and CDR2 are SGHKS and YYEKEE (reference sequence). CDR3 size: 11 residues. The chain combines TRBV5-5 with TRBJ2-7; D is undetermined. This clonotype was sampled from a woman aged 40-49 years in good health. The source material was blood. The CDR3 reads CASSPGPAQYF. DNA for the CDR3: TGTGCCAGCAGCCCCGGACCGGCTCAGTACTTC.